The clone carrying this T cell receptor beta chain was seen ten or more times. Its target is not known. This sample was taken from a study of T cells after yellow fever vaccination. Study-wide results and limits: Reappearing after the booster were most of the clones from primary vaccination (96% CD4, approximately 86% CD8). Any FACS-sorted repertoire could hold abundant clonotypes that contaminate it from the bulk population.

The authors made TCR cDNA by 5'RACE template switching, adding a universal primer site and UMIs. TCRdb re-derived calls from the 5' RACE reads in MiXCR, one entry per CDR3 protein. The sample has 250,000 to 400,000 distinct CDR3 sequences, 3.5% to 4.5% seen once. V was trimmed by 2 bases and J by 0 bases, leaving 2 bases between them. CDR3 length: 13 residues. CDR1 is MNHEY, CDR2 SVGEGT, per germline. The TCR sequence derives from a young man who received the YFV17D yellow fever vaccine. The sample consisted of PBMCs, taken 15 days after the yellow fever booster vaccination. The chain couples TRBV6-2 or TRBV6-3 to TRBJ2-1, with D unresolved. The CDR3 DNA reads TGTGCCAGCAGTTACAGCTCCTACAATGAGCAGTTCTTC. This translates into CASSYSSYNEQFF.